Below are 20 T cell receptor beta chains sequenced from a single sample in a study of control samples from healthy donors and cancer patients. The table came from immunoSEQ multiplex PCR; TCRdb's copy has only in-frame clones and leaves some out. The table has over 110,000 clones, around nine tenths seen once. Source material: blood. These receptor sequences come from a man younger than 45 in good health.

V is TRBV21-1 and J is TRBJ2-3; the table's TRBD2 call for D was not verified on the DNA. TRBV21-1 is a known pseudogene. The CDR3 sequence is 16 residues long. Written as DNA, the CDR3 is TGTGCCAGCCCCCCACGACTAGCGGGAGTTTCAGATACGCAGTATTTT. Protein: CASPPRLAGVSDTQYF.

The chain is built from TRBV10-3 and TRBJ1-6; D possibly corresponds to TRBD1 (5 bases). Trimming removed 10 bases at V and 6 bases at J, with 10 bases between. From germline, CDR1 is ENHRY and CDR2 SYGVKD. The CDR3 contains 12 residues. CDR3 coding DNA: TGTGCCACATCGGGACCTAATTCACCCCTCCACTTT. Encoded protein: CATSGPNSPLHF.

This clone was detected once. The genes are TRBV6-1 and TRBJ2-1, with D hard to call. The CDR3 runs 15 residues. The germline CDR1 and CDR2 sequences are MNHNS and SASEGT. V shed 3 bases and J shed 4 bases, with 13 bases lying between them. The CDR3 region is CASSDTASSYNEQFF. The DNA of the CDR3 is TGTGCCAGCAGTGATACGGCTAGTTCATACAATGAGCAGTTCTTC.

CDR3 nucleotide sequence: TGTGCCAGCAGCTGGGAACCTGATACTAACTATGGCTACACCTTC. Amino acids: CASSWEPDTNYGYTF. The rearrangement links TRBV11-1 to TRBJ1-2; D not resolved. The V and J ends lost 4 bases and 0 bases respectively, with 12 bases between them. The CDR3 spans 15 residues. Germline V gene data show CDR1 as SGHAT and CDR2 as FQDESV (reference sequence).

V usage is TRBV2 and J usage is TRBJ2-3; 10 nucleotides align to TRBD2. After removal of 8 bases from V and 3 bases from J, the junction contained 2 bases not matched to a gene. The CDR3 totals 13 residues. CDR1 and CDR2 from the germline V gene are SNHLY and FYNNEI. The CDR3 nucleotides are TGTGCCAGCTTAGCGGGAGGAACAGATACGCAGTATTTT. This codes for CASLAGGTDTQYF. The full variable domain, rest sourced from reference TRBV2 and TRBJ2-3, is EPEVTQTPSHQVTQMGQEVILRCVPISNHLYFYWYRQILGQKVEFLVSFYNNEISEKSEIFDDQFSVERPDGSNFTLKIRSTKLEDSAMYFCASLAGGTDTQYFGPGTRLTVL.

V and J are TRBV5-1 and TRBJ2-7; D might be TRBD1 or TRBD2, each matching 5 bases. This CDR3 comprises 13 residues. Germline V lookup: CDR1 SGHRS, CDR2 YFSETQ. The V gene lost 4 bases and the J gene lost 7 bases, with 15 bases spanning the gap. In DNA form, the CDR3 reads TGCGCCAGCAGCCCCTCCGGGGCCCTGGAGCAGTACTTC. Translation: CASSPSGALEQYF.

The rearrangement joins TRBV4-2 to TRBJ1-1; D remains unclear. Germline values: CDR1 LGHNA, CDR2 YNFKEQ. Trimming cost V 1 base and J 4 bases, with 16 bases left between them. This CDR3 region has 16 residues. CDR3 amino acids: CASSQGPTGLGTEAFF. The CDR3 DNA follows: TGTGCCAGCAGCCAAGGGCCCACGGGCCTGGGCACTGAAGCTTTCTTT.

The gene calls are TRBV25-1 and TRBJ2-7; 8 bases map to TRBD1. This CDR3 spans 15 amino acids. The V gene's germline CDR1 is MGHDK and CDR2 SYGVNS. Trimming took 9 bases from V and 3 from J; bases not matched to a gene: 13. CDR3 in amino acids: CASPSFQGAFYEQYF. In DNA, the CDR3 is TGTGCCAGTCCCTCTTTCCAGGGGGCGTTCTACGAGCAGTACTTC.

The chain uses TRBV5-5 and TRBJ2-7; TRBD2 agrees at 8 bases. The germline CDR1 and CDR2 sequences are SGHKS and YYEKEE (reference sequence). V gave up 5 bases and J gave up 2 bases; unmatched junction bases: 3. The CDR3 contains 13 residues. The CDR3 coding sequence is TGTGCCAGCAGACGGACTAGCACCTACGAGCAGTACTTC. This encodes CASRRTSTYEQYF. Filled out from reference TRBV5-5 and TRBJ2-7, the complete variable domain reads DAGVTQSPTHLIKTRGQQVTLRCSPISGHKSVSWYQQVLGQGPQFIFQYYEKEERGRGNFPDRFSARQFPNYSSELNVNALLLGDSALYLCASRRTSTYEQYFGPGTRLTVT.

The V gene is TRBV12-3 or TRBV12-4, the J gene TRBJ1-5; D not certain. This CDR3 comprises 13 residues. V shed 6 bases and J shed 6 bases, with 12 bases lying between them. CDR3 coding DNA: TGTGCCAGCAGCGTTCAAGGAGCTCAGCCCCAGCATTTT. Its protein is CASSVQGAQPQHF.

Of note for this clone: The same CDR3 is also encoded by other DNA sequences in this sample. The rearrangement uses TRBV12-5 and TRBJ2-1, with 10 bases that match TRBD2. This CDR3 is 14 amino acids long. Germline V CDR1 and CDR2: LGHNT, FRNRAP. Trimming removed 6 bases from V and 4 bases from J; junction bases left unmatched: 3. CDR3 amino acids: CASGTSGIYNEQFF. The CDR3 nucleotides are TGTGCTAGTGGAACTAGCGGGATTTACAATGAGCAGTTCTTC.

The rearrangement uses TRBV27 and TRBJ2-1; D ambiguous. The V end lost 3 bases, the J end lost 5 bases, and 8 bases lay between the germline ends. CDR3 length: 13 residues. Per germline, CDR1 MNHEY and CDR2 SMNVEV (reference sequence). The CDR3 loop reads CASSFWDNNEQFF. The CDR3 DNA follows: TGTGCCAGCAGTTTTTGGGATAACAATGAGCAGTTCTTC.

The chain uses TRBV9 and TRBJ2-3, with 8 bases lining up with TRBD1. This CDR3 has 15 residues. J was trimmed by 4 bases and V by 5 bases; bases with no gene match: 9. Germline CDR1 and CDR2: SGDLS and YYNGEE. The CDR3 coding sequence is TGTGCCAGCAGTTGGAAGGCAGGGGGCCCAGATACGCAGTATTTT. Amino acids: CASSWKAGGPDTQYF.

The chain recombines TRBV29-1 with TRBJ2-7; the D call may be TRBD1 or TRBD2 (5 bases each). V shed 8 bases and J shed 1 base, with 15 bases lying between them. The length of the CDR3 is 13 residues. The germline V gene has CDR1 SQVTM and CDR2 ANQGSEA. CDR3 DNA sequence: TGCAGCATTAGCCAGGGACGGTCCTACGAGCAGTACTTC. Its translation: CSISQGRSYEQYF.

This chain uses TRBV7-9 with TRBJ1-4; D is undetermined. The V gene lost 3 bases and the J gene lost 14 bases, with 13 bases spanning the gap. The CDR3 loop spans 12 amino acids. Germline CDR1 and CDR2: SEHNR and FQNEAQ (reference sequence). The CDR3 coding sequence is TGTGCCAGCAGCTTTGGCAGCCGAGGGCTGTTTTTT. This encodes CASSFGSRGLFF.

J is TRBJ1-2 and V is TRBV4-1, with 7 bases matching TRBD1. The CDR3 has 15 residues. Unmatched junction bases numbered 8, after V lost 2 bases and J lost 5 bases. CDR1 and CDR2 (germline): MGHRA, YSYEKL. The CDR3 reads CASSQNIDREYGYTF. DNA for the CDR3: TGCGCCAGCAGCCAAAACATCGACAGGGAGTATGGCTACACCTTC.

This rearrangement joins TRBV10-3 to TRBJ2-1; 8 bases agree with TRBD2. This CDR3 spans 13 amino acids. V lost 7 bases, J lost 5 bases, and 4 bases stayed unmatched. In germline, CDR1 is ENHRY, CDR2 SYGVKD. CDR3 sequence: CAIKPAGDNEQFF. CDR3 sequence (DNA): TGTGCCATCAAACCAGCGGGAGACAATGAGCAGTTCTTC.

V and J are TRBV28 and TRBJ1-1, with 8 positions matching TRBD1. Germline assignment: CDR1 MDHEN and CDR2 SYDVKM. V dropped 6 bases and J dropped 6; count of bases not matched to a gene: 6. CDR3 length: 13 residues. CDR3 sequence: CASRAGGKAEAFF. The CDR3 nucleotides read TGTGCCAGCAGGGCAGGGGGCAAGGCTGAAGCTTTCTTT. The complete variable domain, with remaining parts taken from reference TRBV28 and TRBJ1-1, reads DVKVTQSSRYLVKRTGEKVFLECVQDMDHENMFWYRQDPGLGLRLIYFSYDVKMKEKGDIPEGYSVSREKKERFSLILESASTNQTSMYLCASRAGGKAEAFFGQGTRLTVV.

The genes are TRBV15 and TRBJ2-5; the D gene is possibly TRBD2 (5 bases). The CDR3 is 13 amino acids. Germline V CDR1 and CDR2: LNHNV, YYDKDF (reference sequence). Trimming pared 5 bases from V and 7 bases from J, leaving 14 bases between. The CDR3 DNA reads TGTGCCACCAGCGACCTTGTCGAGGGGACCCAGTACTTC. Residues: CATSDLVEGTQYF.

The chain combines TRBV7-9 with TRBJ2-7, with a weak D call TRBD1 (6 bases). The CDR3 runs 15 residues. Germline V CDR1 and CDR2: SEHNR, FQNEAQ (reference sequence). Between the trimmed V and J ends, which lost 4 bases and 6 bases, there was a span of 19 bases. The CDR3 sequence: CASSSTGSLSSEQYF. CDR3 DNA sequence: TGTGCCAGCAGCTCTACAGGGTCGCTGTCTTCCGAGCAGTACTTC.